The 2 T cell receptor beta chains below all came from one sample that was sequenced in a study of blood T cell repertoires in COVID-19 (dated by TCRdb to about 2020). The method behind the library was the immunoSEQ multiplex PCR assay. TCRdb holds this immuneACCESS table with in-frame rearrangements only. Some clones are missing; in checked studies, unresolved V genes explain under half, and the rest has no known cause. The sample profile shows over 90,000 clones; around nine tenths of them were found once. The top ten clones comprise 2.5% to 3.5% of the sample. Input material: peripheral blood. The receptor set was obtained from a man aged 45 to 65 with active or convalescent COVID-19.

The chain uses TRBV27 and TRBJ1-5, with D perhaps TRBD1 (6 bases). The CDR3 is 14 amino acids. Deletions cut 5 bases from V and 6 bases from J, with 14 bases between. Germline V CDR1 and CDR2: MNHEY, SMNVEV (reference sequence). CDR3 sequence reads: CASSQQGGGQPQHF. The CDR3 DNA sequence: TGTGCCAGCAGTCAACAGGGCGGAGGTCAGCCCCAGCATTTT.

This chain uses TRBV12-3 or TRBV12-4 with TRBJ2-5, with D possibly matching TRBD1 (5 bases). Trimming took off 5 bases at V and 8 bases at J, with 12 bases between the two ends. This CDR3 contains 12 residues. CDR3 amino acids: CASSPRGVTQYF. The CDR3 DNA is TGTGCCAGCAGTCCTAGGGGTGTAACCCAGTACTTC.